A single sample gave rise to the 28 T cell receptor beta chains below, sequenced in a study of blood T cell repertoires in COVID-19. Clones were sequenced by immunoSEQ multiplex PCR, and TCRdb holds only the in-frame ones, with some missing. This sample has 250,000 or so clones, with more than 85% found just once. The sequenced material came from PBMCs or T cells enriched from blood (not recorded which). The receptors come from a woman aged 45 to 65 who had recovered from COVID-19.

The V and J genes are TRBV7-2 and TRBJ2-3; 7 nucleotides agree with TRBD2. Germline-derived CDR1 and CDR2 are SGHTA and FQGNSA. This CDR3 contains 16 residues. The ends lost 3 bases at V and 2 bases at J; junction bases unmatched: 8. The CDR3 protein is CASSLVGRPFTDTQYF. Here the CDR3 DNA reads TGTGCCAGCAGCTTGGTCGGGAGGCCTTTCACAGATACGCAGTATTTT.

This clone was seen a single time. The rearrangement links TRBV7-9 to TRBJ2-7, with TRBD2 matching 13 bases. The V segment lost 5 bases and the J segment 2 bases; nucleotides outside the gene matches: 9. This CDR3 is 17 amino acids long. Germline V gives CDR1 SEHNR, CDR2 FQNEAQ (reference sequence). The CDR3 coding sequence is TGTGCCAGCAGCCAAAAGGGGACTAGCGGGGCTACCTACGAGCAGTACTTC. Translation: CASSQKGTSGATYEQYF.

J is TRBJ2-3 and V is TRBV29-1, with 8 bases lining up with TRBD2. Germline V gene sequence: CDR1 SQVTM, CDR2 ANQGSEA. Trimming took 5 bases from V and 6 from J; bases not matched to a gene: 19. This CDR3 has 17 residues. DNA for the CDR3: TGCAGCGTTACAGGCGGAGCGGGAGATACCACCCCGGATACGCAGTATTTT. Protein sequence: CSVTGGAGDTTPDTQYF.

The chain links TRBV2 to TRBJ1-2, with 7 bases lining up with TRBD1. The germline V gene has CDR1 SNHLY and CDR2 FYNNEI. Unmatched junction bases numbered 4, after V lost 1 base and J lost 5 bases. The CDR3 extends over 14 amino acids. The CDR3 DNA sequence: TGTGCCAGCAGTGAAGACAGGGGAAGTTATGGCTACACCTTC. Its protein is CASSEDRGSYGYTF.

J is TRBJ2-2 and V is TRBV18; D is uncertain. The CDR3 is 16 amino acids. Trimming took 5 bases from V and 4 from J, leaving 17 bases between them. Per the germline V gene, CDR1 is KGHSH and CDR2 is LQKENI. CDR3 sequence (DNA): TGTGCCAGCTCAGCTGCCCTCTCGGGTTTCACCGGGGAGCTGTTTTTT. It yields the protein CASSAALSGFTGELFF. Together with reference TRBV18 and TRBJ2-2, the CDR3 gives the full variable domain: NAGVMQNPRHLVRRRGQEARLRCSPMKGHSHVYWYRQLPEEGLKFMVYLQKENIIDESGMPKERFSAEFPKEGPSILRIQQVVRGDSAAYFCASSAALSGFTGELFFGEGSRLTVL.

V gene TRBV12-3 or TRBV12-4 combines with J gene TRBJ2-3, with D tentatively TRBD1 (5 bases). V was clipped by 6 bases and J by 4 bases, with 8 bases between them. This CDR3 is built from 12 residues. DNA for the CDR3: TGTGCCAGCAGCGACAGACCAGATACGCAGTATTTT. Protein sequence: CASSDRPDTQYF.

This chain links TRBV14 with TRBJ2-7, with a possible D match to TRBD2 (5 bases). This CDR3 is built from 17 residues. Trimming removed 1 base from V and 4 bases from J, with 20 bases in between. Germline V gives CDR1 SGHDN, CDR2 FVKESK. The CDR3 DNA reads TGTGCCAGCAGCCAAGCCTCCACCCTGAGGGCCGGGTACGAGCAGTACTTC. This codes for CASSQASTLRAGYEQYF.

This clone was counted between two and nine times. This chain uses TRBV29-1 with TRBJ1-3; unclear D gene. The germline V gene has CDR1 SQVTM and CDR2 ANQGSEA. The CDR3 is 13 amino acids. Trimming left V 4 bases short and J 0 bases short, with 7 bases between. The CDR3 here is CSVVRDSGNTIYF. The DNA of the CDR3 is TGCAGCGTTGTGCGGGACTCTGGAAACACCATATATTTT.

This chain links TRBV27 with TRBJ2-7, with D possibly being TRBD2 (5 bases). With 4 bases removed from V and 3 bases from J, the gap between germline ends came to 13 bases. Germline CDR1 reads MNHEY; CDR2 reads SMNVEV (reference sequence). The CDR3 is 14 residues long. The CDR3 is CASSSLSSGYEQYF. The CDR3 bases are TGTGCCAGCAGTTCGCTATCGAGCGGCTACGAGCAGTACTTC.

The chain joins TRBV14 to TRBJ2-1, with 10 positions matching TRBD2. The trim removed 4 bases at V and 10 bases at J, leaving 13 bases unmatched. CDR3 length: 16 residues. Germline V gene data show CDR1 as SGHDN and CDR2 as FVKESK. Here the CDR3 reads CASSLRRPSGGSEQFF. The CDR3 bases are TGTGCCAGCAGCCTTCGACGCCCTAGCGGGGGTTCCGAGCAGTTCTTC.

The sample holds one count of this clone. The chain recombines TRBV6-4 with TRBJ2-7, with TRBD2 matching 8 bases. The CDR3 runs to 15 residues. J lost 3 bases, V lost 6 bases, and 10 bases had no gene match. Looked up from germline, CDR1 is MRHNA and CDR2 is SNTAGT. The CDR3 DNA follows: TGTGCCAGCAGCCGAAGAGCGGGAGAGTACTACGAGCAGTACTTC. The encoded protein is CASSRRAGEYYEQYF.

The J gene is TRBJ1-2, the V gene TRBV4-1; D possibly corresponds to TRBD1 (6 bases). Germline-derived CDR1 and CDR2 are MGHRA and YSYEKL. This CDR3 is 17 amino acids long. Trimming removed 5 bases from V and 0 bases from J, with 19 bases in between. CDR3 sequence (DNA): TGCGCCAGCAGCTCCAGGACGGGAAGGGACACTAACTATGGCTACACCTTC. Amino acid sequence: CASSSRTGRDTNYGYTF.

The V and J genes are TRBV5-1 and TRBJ1-1, with D tentatively TRBD1 (5 bases). The ends were cut back, 0 bases at V and 0 bases at J, with 15 bases in the middle. CDR1 is SGHRS, CDR2 YFSETQ, per germline. The CDR3 totals 17 residues. The CDR3: CASSLVRGGIMNTEAFF. CDR3 DNA: TGCGCCAGCAGCTTGGTACGGGGGGGTATCATGAACACTGAAGCTTTCTTT.

J is TRBJ2-7 and V is TRBV4-2; tentative D call: TRBD2 (6 bases). V lost 0 bases, J lost 6 bases, and 15 bases lay in between. There are 15 residues in the CDR3. Germline CDR1 LGHNA, CDR2 YNFKEQ. Here the CDR3 DNA reads TGTGCCAGCAGCCAAGATCTTGGCGGGGAGCGCGAGCAGTACTTC. The encoded protein is CASSQDLGGEREQYF.

The chain joins TRBV28 to TRBJ2-7; D gene uncertain. CDR1 MDHEN and CDR2 SYDVKM come from the germline V gene. The CDR3 has 14 residues. V lost 6 bases, J lost 8 bases, and 20 bases lay in between. The chain's CDR3 is CASRNARQDFKQYF. The CDR3 nucleotides read TGTGCCAGCAGGAATGCCCGACAAGATTTCAAGCAGTACTTC.

The rearrangement links TRBV5-6 to TRBJ1-6; D might be TRBD1 (6 bases). Trimming stripped 2 bases from V and 6 bases from J, with 9 bases between. CDR1 and CDR2 from the germline V gene are SGHDT and YYEEEE. The length of the CDR3 is 14 residues. The CDR3 coding sequence is TGTGCCAGCAGCTTAGGGGGAAGTAATTCACCCCTCCACTTT. Its protein is CASSLGGSNSPLHF.

The rearrangement links TRBV11-2 to TRBJ1-3; D might be TRBD1 (6 bases). This CDR3 is built from 16 residues. Trimming stripped 5 bases from V and 0 bases from J, with 14 bases between. Germline CDR1 reads SGHAT; CDR2 reads FQNNGV. CDR3 loop: CASSPGHSSSGNTIYF. DNA for the CDR3: TGTGCCAGCAGCCCGGGACATTCGAGCTCTGGAAACACCATATATTTT.

The chain links TRBV7-6 to TRBJ1-1, with TRBD1 matching 11 bases. Looked up from germline, CDR1 is SGHVS and CDR2 is FNYEAQ. The CDR3 contains 15 residues. The junction had 2 bases not matched to a gene; V was cut back by 1 base and J by 4 bases. CDR3 region: CASSLGGQGATEAFF. CDR3 DNA: TGTGCCAGCAGCTTAGGCGGACAGGGGGCCACTGAAGCTTTCTTT.

The chain uses TRBV9 and TRBJ1-3; no definite D call. Trimming took off 0 bases at V and 2 bases at J, with 9 bases between the two ends. CDR3 size: 15 residues. Germline V lookup: CDR1 SGDLS, CDR2 YYNGEE. CDR3 protein: CASSVGGSTGNTIYF. The CDR3 DNA follows: TGTGCCAGCAGCGTAGGAGGGAGTACTGGAAACACCATATATTTT.

The chain carries TRBV27 and TRBJ1-5; D ambiguous. The V gene's germline CDR1 is MNHEY and CDR2 SMNVEV (reference sequence). The CDR3 has 14 amino acids. The V end lost 5 bases, the J end lost 0 bases, and 8 bases lay between the germline ends. The CDR3: CASSPYYSNQPQHF. DNA of the CDR3: TGTGCCAGCAGTCCCTATTATAGCAATCAGCCCCAGCATTTT.

The chain combines TRBV11-1 with TRBJ2-6; D not resolved. CDR3 length: 15 amino acids. CDR1 SGHAT and CDR2 FQDESV come from the germline V gene (reference sequence). V was pared by 3 bases and J by 0 bases, with 6 bases between. This CDR3 reads CASSFPVSGANVLTF. The CDR3 DNA is TGTGCCAGCAGCTTTCCCGTCTCTGGGGCCAACGTCCTGACTTTC.

This chain connects TRBV12-3 or TRBV12-4 to TRBJ1-2; 7 nucleotides match TRBD1. The CDR3 has 13 amino acids. V shed 5 bases, J shed 7 bases, and the junction held 7 bases outside the gene matches. The chain's CDR3 is CASSVDRVRGYTF. As DNA, the CDR3 is TGTGCCAGCAGTGTCGACAGGGTCCGTGGCTACACCTTC.

The gene calls are TRBV29-1 and TRBJ1-2; 9 nucleotides agree with TRBD1. This CDR3 has 17 residues. Germline CDR1 and CDR2: SQVTM and ANQGSEA. The V and J ends lost 4 bases and 8 bases, in that order; junction bases with no gene match: 20. CDR3 region: CSVVLGSGQGPFGGYTF. The CDR3 DNA follows: TGCAGCGTTGTTTTAGGTTCCGGACAGGGGCCATTCGGGGGCTACACCTTC. Filled out from reference TRBV29-1 and TRBJ1-2, the complete variable domain reads SAVISQKPSRDICQRGTSLTIQCQVDSQVTMMFWYRQQPGQSLTLIATANQGSEATYESGFVIDKFPISRPNLTFSTLTVSNMSPEDSSIYLCSVVLGSGQGPFGGYTFGSGTRLTVV.

V gene TRBV3-1 (or the pseudogene TRBV3-2) combines with J gene TRBJ2-1, with D possibly matching TRBD2 (6 bases). This CDR3 is built from 15 residues. V was pared by 3 bases and J by 7 bases, with 16 bases between. CDR1 and CDR2 (germline): LGHDT, YNNKEL (reference sequence). The CDR3 is CASSHLPSVANEQFF. The CDR3 nucleotides read TGTGCCAGCAGCCACCTTCCTAGCGTAGCGAATGAGCAGTTCTTC.

V usage is TRBV11-2 and J usage is TRBJ2-3; TRBD2 agrees at 8 bases. The CDR3 covers 15 residues. The V and J ends lost 5 bases and 1 base, in that order; junction bases with no gene match: 5. The V gene's germline CDR1 is SGHAT and CDR2 FQNNGV. The DNA of the CDR3 is TGTGCCAGCAGCCCCACTAGCGGACGCACAGATACGCAGTATTTT. This sequence encodes CASSPTSGRTDTQYF.

V usage is TRBV4-1 and J usage is TRBJ2-7, with 8 bases identical to TRBD2. The V segment lost 0 bases and the J segment 4 bases; nucleotides outside the gene matches: 5. Germline loops: CDR1 MGHRA, CDR2 YSYEKL. The CDR3 runs to 15 residues. The DNA of the CDR3 is TGCGCCAGCAGCCAAGAGGCGGGGGGCCCTTACGAGCAGTACTTC. Translation: CASSQEAGGPYEQYF.

This chain uses TRBV6-5 with TRBJ1-1; tentative D call: TRBD1 (6 bases). The germline CDR1 and CDR2 sequences are MNHEY and SVGAGI. This CDR3 spans 13 amino acids. Trimming pared 5 bases from V and 1 base from J, leaving 8 bases between. CDR3 in amino acids: CASSRGANTEAFF. For the CDR3, the DNA is TGTGCCAGCAGTCGGGGGGCGAACACTGAAGCTTTCTTT.

The chain joins TRBV6-5 to TRBJ1-1; 7 nucleotides agree with TRBD1. V was pared by 4 bases and J by 4 bases, with 6 bases of the junction left unmatched. There are 14 residues in the CDR3. Germline V CDR1 and CDR2: MNHEY, SVGAGI. CDR3 nucleotides: TGTGCCAGCAGTTCTCCGACAGGGAGCACTGAAGCTTTCTTT. This sequence encodes CASSSPTGSTEAFF.